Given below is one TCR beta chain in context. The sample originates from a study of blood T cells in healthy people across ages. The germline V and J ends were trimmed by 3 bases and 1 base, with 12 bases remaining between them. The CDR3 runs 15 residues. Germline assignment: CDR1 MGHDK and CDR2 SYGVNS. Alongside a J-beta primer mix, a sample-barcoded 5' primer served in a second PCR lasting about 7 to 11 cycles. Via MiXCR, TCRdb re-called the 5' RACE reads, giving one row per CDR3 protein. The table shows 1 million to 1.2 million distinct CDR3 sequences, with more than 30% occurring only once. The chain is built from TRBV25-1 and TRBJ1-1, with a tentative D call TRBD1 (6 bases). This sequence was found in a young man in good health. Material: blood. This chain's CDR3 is CASSDRGHTNTEAFF. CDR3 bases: TGTGCCAGCAGTGATAGGGGACACACGAACACTGAAGCTTTCTTT.